This record looks at one T cell receptor (beta chain) sequence and its context. Only in-frame clones appear in the TCRdb table, and some are missing; sequencing was by immunoSEQ multiplex PCR. The data show about 140,000 clones, about 85% seen once. This CDR3 comprises 15 residues. The V gene lost 0 bases and the J gene lost 4 bases, with 12 bases spanning the gap. Germline CDR1 is MNHNS and CDR2 is SASEGT. The sample is drawn from a study of control samples from healthy donors and cancer patients. V gene TRBV6-1 combines with J gene TRBJ1-2; no firm D call. What was sequenced was blood. This sequence was found in a woman under 40 in good health. The CDR3, as DNA: TGTGCCAGCAGTGAAGCTTTCCCGGCATCCTATGGCTACACCTTC. Protein product: CASSEAFPASYGYTF.